This T cell receptor (beta chain) was obtained from a study of blood T cell repertoires in COVID-19. Study at large: The samples span acute and convalescent COVID-19 from the United States, Italy and Spain.

This clone has just one count. Germline V gene lookup returns CDR1 ENHRY and CDR2 SYGVKD. The V and J ends lost 7 bases and 1 base, in that order; junction bases with no gene match: 6. This CDR3 region has 14 residues. Per the study methods: Reference gene primer amplification gave estimated nucleated cell counts. Using immunoSEQ multiplex PCR, the repertoire was profiled, and TCRdb retains in-frame clones only, with some absent. That table supplies the V and J calls and clone size; D and trimming were determined from the DNA. The data contain about 31,000 clones, roughly nine tenths of them singletons.

The V gene is TRBV10-3, the J gene TRBJ1-1; 7 bases align to TRBD1. The origin of this receptor is a human donor with active COVID-19. The donor label of this sample is uncertain. Sequenced material: peripheral blood. In DNA form, the CDR3 reads TGTGCCATCACCGCCGGGACAGCGAACACTGAAGCTTTCTTT. This encodes CAITAGTANTEAFF.